The 28 T cell receptor beta chains below come from one sample, sequenced in a study of identical twins. Each CDR3 protein gets one entry after TCRdb re-called the 5' RACE reads with MiXCR. The sample has approximately 700,000 distinct CDR3 sequences, roughly 18% seen once. The same data also went into a second study, on T cells expressing NK-cell markers.

Sequencing was performed on PBMCs. These receptors all come from a woman aged 18-35 years in good health.

In this sample, this clonotype turned up many times. The chain combines TRBV12-3 or TRBV12-4 with TRBJ2-5; 12 bases fit TRBD1. The CDR3 totals 15 residues. The V gene end was trimmed by 4 bases and the J gene end by 5 bases; junction bases not matched to a gene: 5. In DNA, the CDR3 is TGTGCCAGCAGTTCCGGGACAGGGGGCGTTGAGACCCAGTACTTC. Translation: CASSSGTGGVETQYF.

The rearrangement links TRBV4-3 to TRBJ2-1; a possible D gene is TRBD2 (5 bases). There are 15 residues in the CDR3. V lost 4 bases and J lost 2, with 12 bases in between. Germline V gene lookup returns CDR1 LGHNA and CDR2 YSLEER. The CDR3 region has the DNA TGCGCCAGCAGCCCCGTACTAGTAACCTACAATGAGCAGTTCTTC. It specifies CASSPVLVTYNEQFF.

This clonotype was detected a few times. V and J are TRBV5-6 and TRBJ2-2; 7 positions agree with TRBD1. V was pared by 4 bases and J by 4 bases, with 10 bases of the junction left unmatched. In germline, CDR1 is SGHDT, CDR2 YYEEEE. CDR3 length equals 16 residues. The CDR3 reads CASSQPPGQSTGELFF. The DNA for the CDR3 is TGTGCCAGCAGCCAACCACCGGGACAGTCCACCGGGGAGCTGTTTTTT.

The chain is built from TRBV6-1 and TRBJ1-1; D is unclear. Germline V gene sequence: CDR1 MNHNS, CDR2 SASEGT. Trimming removed 2 bases from V and 1 base from J, with 8 bases in between. The length of the CDR3 is 14 residues. As DNA, the CDR3 is TGTGCCAGCAGTGAACGGGCAACGAACACTGAAGCTTTCTTT. This codes for CASSERATNTEAFF.

This clonotype appeared a few times. This sequence joins TRBV7-9 and TRBJ2-1, with 10 bases aligning to TRBD2. With V trimmed by 5 bases and J by 3 bases, 7 bases remained unmatched. CDR3 length: 16 amino acids. Germline CDR1 is SEHNR and CDR2 is FQNEAQ (reference sequence). The CDR3 sequence: CASSGGLAKNYNEQFF. CDR3 bases: TGTGCCAGCAGCGGGGGACTAGCGAAAAACTACAATGAGCAGTTCTTC.

This clonotype was observed a handful of times. The chain links TRBV15 to TRBJ2-4; D gene ambiguous. The CDR3 consists of 19 residues. V lost 0 bases, J lost 0 bases, and 18 bases lay in between. Per the germline V gene, CDR1 is LNHNV and CDR2 is YYDKDF (reference sequence). The CDR3 nucleotides are TGTGCCACCAGCAGAGATGTAAGTGGTTCGCGGTTAGCCAAAAACATTCAGTACTTC. This encodes CATSRDVSGSRLAKNIQYF.

The chain recombines TRBV7-8 with TRBJ2-3, with D perhaps TRBD2 (6 bases). Trimming pared 5 bases from V and 2 bases from J, leaving 17 bases between. The V gene's germline CDR1 is SGHVS and CDR2 FQNEAQ. The CDR3 sequence is 16 residues long. The CDR3 region is CASSGDPRGNTDTQYF. CDR3 DNA: TGTGCCAGCAGCGGAGACCCCCGGGGGAACACAGATACGCAGTATTTT.

The chain carries TRBV5-5 and TRBJ2-1, with TRBD1 matching over 9 bases. Per germline, CDR1 SGHKS and CDR2 YYEKEE (reference sequence). V gave up 3 bases and J gave up 4 bases; unmatched junction bases: 8. This CDR3 is built from 16 residues. CDR3 bases: TGTGCCAGCAGCTGGTACGGGACAGGGCAGTACAATGAGCAGTTCTTC. Its protein product is CASSWYGTGQYNEQFF. The whole variable domain, remainder taken from reference TRBV5-5 and TRBJ2-1, is DAGVTQSPTHLIKTRGQQVTLRCSPISGHKSVSWYQQVLGQGPQFIFQYYEKEERGRGNFPDRFSARQFPNYSSELNVNALLLGDSALYLCASSWYGTGQYNEQFFGPGTRLTVL.

The chain joins TRBV20-1 to TRBJ2-1; 8 nucleotides align to TRBD2. CDR1 and CDR2 from the germline V gene are DFQATT and SNEGSKA (reference sequence). CDR3 length equals 13 residues. J gave up 6 bases and V 1 base, and 2 bases lay outside the gene matches. As DNA, the CDR3 is TGCAGTGCTAGAGTAGCGGGACCCAATGAGCAGTTCTTC. It translates to CSARVAGPNEQFF.

Only a few counts were recorded for this clonotype. The chain couples TRBV20-1 to TRBJ2-1; D is possibly TRBD2 (6 bases). Trimming pared 6 bases from V and 14 bases from J, leaving 20 bases between. Germline V CDR1 and CDR2: DFQATT, SNEGSKA (reference sequence). This CDR3 comprises 12 residues. CDR3 protein: CSAPGTGALEFF. CDR3 sequence (DNA): TGCAGTGCCCCCGGGACTGGGGCTCTGGAGTTCTTC.

The chain couples TRBV20-1 to TRBJ1-1; TRBD1 is a possible D gene (5 bases). The germline CDR1 and CDR2 sequences are DFQATT and SNEGSKA (reference sequence). V was clipped by 6 bases and J by 8 bases, with 16 bases between them. This CDR3 has 12 amino acids. CDR3: CSAEGQGSEAFF. CDR3 sequence (DNA): TGCAGTGCCGAGGGGCAGGGCTCGGAAGCTTTCTTT.

This chain links TRBV7-9 with TRBJ1-4; a possible D gene is TRBD1 (5 bases). CDR1 and CDR2 from the germline V gene are SEHNR and FQNEAQ (reference sequence). CDR3 length: 15 amino acids. Trimming removed 5 bases at V and 4 bases at J, with 14 bases between. The CDR3 nucleotides are TGTGCCAGCAGCCGACCCCGGGACGATAATGAAAAACTGTTTTTT. This translates into CASSRPRDDNEKLFF.

In this sample, this clonotype turned up a few times. The rearrangement links TRBV10-3 to TRBJ1-2; possible D gene TRBD1, 6 bases. The CDR3 consists of 13 residues. Deletions cut 4 bases from V and 2 bases from J, with 8 bases between. From germline, CDR1 is ENHRY and CDR2 SYGVKD. The CDR3 nucleotides are TGTGCCATCAGTGCGGGACAAAACTATGGCTACACCTTC. It encodes CAISAGQNYGYTF.

The chain has TRBV5-1 and TRBJ1-2, with 12 bases aligning to TRBD1. This CDR3 region has 15 residues. The V and J ends lost 7 bases and 6 bases, in that order; junction bases with no gene match: 10. Germline CDR1 and CDR2: SGHRS and YFSETQ. The CDR3, as DNA: TGCGCCAGCGGGACAGGGGGCGAAGGTCTCCATGGCTACACCTTC. Encoded protein: CASGTGGEGLHGYTF.

This chain connects TRBV11-2 to TRBJ2-1, with D possibly matching TRBD2 (5 bases). This CDR3 is 13 amino acids long. CDR1 and CDR2 (germline): SGHAT, FQNNGV. V was pared by 0 bases and J by 8 bases, with 8 bases between. In DNA form, the CDR3 reads TGTGCCAGCAGCTTAGATGACGGGGATGAGCAGTTCTTC. Its protein product is CASSLDDGDEQFF.

There are a few counts of this clonotype. Written as DNA, the CDR3 is TGCGCCAGCAGCTTGGGGGGCCCATCGTCGACTGAAGCTTTCTTT. Residues: CASSLGGPSSTEAFF. J is TRBJ1-1 and V is TRBV5-1; tentative D call: TRBD1 (5 bases). Germline CDR1 SGHRS, CDR2 YFSETQ. V was pared by 0 bases and J by 5 bases, with 14 bases between. The CDR3 totals 15 residues.

This clonotype was seen more than once but under ten times. V is TRBV7-2 and J is TRBJ1-6, with 9 bases fitting TRBD1. The CDR3 has 15 amino acids. V gave up 1 base and J gave up 9 bases; unmatched junction bases: 4. Germline loops: CDR1 SGHTA, CDR2 FQGNSA. CDR3 DNA: TGTGCCAGCAGCTTAGGGGGACAGGGAAGTTCACCCCTCCACTTT. It yields the protein CASSLGGQGSSPLHF.

CDR3 bases: TGCAGTGCTAGAGAGATGGGACAGATTGAAAAACTGTTTTTT. Amino acids: CSAREMGQIEKLFF. The rearrangement joins TRBV20-1 to TRBJ1-4; the match to TRBD1 covers 7 bases. The CDR3 runs 14 residues. Looked up from germline, CDR1 is DFQATT and CDR2 is SNEGSKA (reference sequence). The V gene end was trimmed by 0 bases and the J gene end by 7 bases; junction bases not matched to a gene: 5.

Only a few counts were recorded for this clonotype. The chain links TRBV20-1 to TRBJ1-1; a possible D gene is TRBD1 (5 bases). Per the germline V gene, CDR1 is DFQATT and CDR2 is SNEGSKA (reference sequence). The CDR3 sequence is 11 residues long. Trimming cost V 6 bases and J 8 bases, with 13 bases left between them. CDR3 sequence (DNA): TGCAGTGCGCATGGGGGGGAAGAAGCTTTCTTT. Protein product: CSAHGGEEAFF.

This clonotype was picked up a small number of times. Just one base apart from a much larger clone, this may be a read error. This chain connects TRBV6-4 to TRBJ2-2; D not resolved. The V and J ends lost 0 bases and 7 bases respectively, with 0 bases between them. There are 11 residues in the CDR3. Germline CDR1 is MRHNA and CDR2 is SNTAGT. CDR3 nucleotide sequence: TGTGCCAGCAGTGACTCCGGGGAGCTGTTTTTT. It encodes CASSDSGELFF.

V and J are TRBV5-1 and TRBJ2-7; D is undetermined. Trimming took off 0 bases at V and 2 bases at J, with 12 bases between the two ends. This CDR3 is built from 15 residues. The germline V gene encodes CDR1 SGHRS and CDR2 YFSETQ. In nucleotides, the CDR3 is TGCGCCAGCAGCTTGGAAGTTGGAGAGCCCTACGAGCAGTACTTC. Translating it yields CASSLEVGEPYEQYF.

The rearrangement joins TRBV28 to TRBJ2-3; D gene unclear. Germline V gives CDR1 MDHEN, CDR2 SYDVKM. The V end lost 3 bases, the J end lost 8 bases, and 6 bases lay between the germline ends. The CDR3 spans 11 residues. CDR3 region: CASSFDTTQYF. CDR3 bases: TGTGCCAGCAGTTTCGACACTACGCAGTATTTT.

This clonotype was counted only a few times. The gene calls are TRBV10-1 and TRBJ1-1, with TRBD1 identical over 9 bases. Germline V gene lookup returns CDR1 WNHNN and CDR2 SYGVQD (reference sequence). The CDR3 spans 14 residues. V lost 2 bases, J lost 3 bases, and 1 base stayed unmatched. Here the CDR3 DNA reads TGCGCCAGCAGTGAGGGACAGGGGTACACTGAAGCTTTCTTT. Protein: CASSEGQGYTEAFF.

A few counts support this clonotype. The gene calls are TRBV12-3 or TRBV12-4 and TRBJ1-4; the D is unclear. The CDR3 consists of 14 residues. With 4 bases removed from V and 7 bases from J, the gap between germline ends came to 13 bases. In nucleotides, the CDR3 is TGTGCCAGCAGTTCATGGGGTGGACTTGAAAAACTGTTTTTT. It codes for CASSSWGGLEKLFF.

This chain uses TRBV25-1 with TRBJ2-7; D unresolved. This CDR3 has 13 residues. V was clipped by 8 bases and J by 0 bases, with 11 bases between them. Germline lookup yields CDR1 MGHDK and CDR2 SYGVNS. As DNA, the CDR3 is TGTGCCAGCGCTACTTCTCTCTCCTACGAGCAGTACTTC. Translation: CASATSLSYEQYF.

The chain recombines TRBV18 with TRBJ2-5; unclear D gene. The CDR3 sequence is 13 residues long. The V gene's germline CDR1 is KGHSH and CDR2 LQKENI. V lost 2 bases and J lost 1, with 5 bases in between. The CDR3 loop is CASSPVVQETQYF. CDR3 nucleotide sequence: TGTGCCAGCTCACCAGTAGTCCAAGAGACCCAGTACTTC.

The chain recombines TRBV29-1 with TRBJ1-3, with D hard to call. Germline lookup yields CDR1 SQVTM and CDR2 ANQGSEA. The CDR3 has 16 amino acids. V gave up 1 base and J gave up 0 bases, with 13 bases separating them. CDR3 DNA: TGCAGCGTTGAAGCCGACCCAGGAGACTCTGGAAACACCATATATTTT. Residues: CSVEADPGDSGNTIYF.

This clonotype was seen a few times. The chain is built from TRBV20-1 and TRBJ2-3; tentatively, D is TRBD2 (6 bases). This CDR3 has 13 residues. Germline values: CDR1 DFQATT, CDR2 SNEGSKA (reference sequence). Trimming stripped 2 bases from V and 4 bases from J, with 10 bases between. CDR3 DNA: TGCAGTGCTAGATCTAGCGTTTCAGATACGCAGTATTTT. This translates into CSARSSVSDTQYF.